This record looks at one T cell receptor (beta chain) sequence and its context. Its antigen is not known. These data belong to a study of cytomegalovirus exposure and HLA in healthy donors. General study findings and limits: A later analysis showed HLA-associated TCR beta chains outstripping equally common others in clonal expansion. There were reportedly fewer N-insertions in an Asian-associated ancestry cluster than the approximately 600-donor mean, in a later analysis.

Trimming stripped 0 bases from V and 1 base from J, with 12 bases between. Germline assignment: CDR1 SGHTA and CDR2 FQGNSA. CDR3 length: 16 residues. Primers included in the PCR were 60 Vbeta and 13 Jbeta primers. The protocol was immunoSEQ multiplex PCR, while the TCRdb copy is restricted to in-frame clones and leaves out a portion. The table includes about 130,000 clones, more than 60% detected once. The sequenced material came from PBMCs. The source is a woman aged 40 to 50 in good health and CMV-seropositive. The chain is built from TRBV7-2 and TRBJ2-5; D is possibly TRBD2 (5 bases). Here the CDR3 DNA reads TGTGCCAGCAGCTTAGCCCTCCAGCGGTCCCAAGAGACCCAGTACTTC. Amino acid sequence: CASSLALQRSQETQYF. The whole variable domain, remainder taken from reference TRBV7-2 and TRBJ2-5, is GAGVSQSPSNKVTEKGKDVELRCDPISGHTALYWYRQSLGQGLEFLIYFQGNSAPDKSGLPSDRFSAERTGGSVSTLTIQRTQQEDSAVYLCASSLALQRSQETQYFGPGTRLLVL.